This T cell receptor beta chain is drawn from a study of blood T cell repertoires in COVID-19. Study background: T cells, B-cell-depleted T cells, or PBMCs supplied cDNA or gDNA.

During active infection, Seattle patients enrolled and were then monitored through disease. How the authors handled the data: Reference gene primer amplification gave nucleated cell count estimates. Method: immunoSEQ multiplex PCR; TCRdb's copy keeps in-frame clones and lacks some. The D gene and trimming were derived from the DNA, and the V and J assignments and clone size from that table. The data hold almost 200,000 clones, with about 85% observed a single time. The source of this sequence is a man aged 55 to 70 with COVID-19, enrolled during active disease. Input material: peripheral blood.

In DNA form, the CDR3 reads TGTGCCAGCAGCGAAGGTAAACAGGGGAACGAGCAGTACTTC. This encodes CASSEGKQGNEQYF. V is TRBV9 and J is TRBJ2-7; 7 bases agree with TRBD1. Germline CDR1 is SGDLS and CDR2 is YYNGEE. The CDR3 totals 14 residues. J lost 5 bases, V lost 3 bases, and 8 bases had no gene match.